Included here is one T cell receptor beta chain sequence, with context. The antigen is not known. Its ends do not fully match the called genes, so a read error is possible. Use of 60 Vbeta and 13 Jbeta primers characterized the PCR. Data came from immunoSEQ multiplex PCR; TCRdb stores just in-frame clones and leaves some out. The sample's table shows roughly 140,000 clones. The data stem from a study of cytomegalovirus exposure and HLA in healthy donors. CDR3 length: 15 residues. CDR1 SGHTA and CDR2 FQGNSA come from the germline V gene. The study's findings and limits: Being productive about 87% or about 30% of the time was typical of most TCR beta V segments in an earlier analysis. An assumption of roughly uniform sequencing depth across donors underlay the presence/absence analyses.

Sequenced: PBMCs. The genes are TRBV7-2 and TRBJ2-7; D might be TRBD1 or TRBD2, each matching 6 bases. The TCR was taken from a man aged 40-49 years in good health and CMV-seronegative. For the CDR3, the DNA is TGTGCCAGCAGGTTAGGGGGGCCCGCCTCCTACGAGCAGTACTTC. Its translation is CASRLGGPASYEQYF.